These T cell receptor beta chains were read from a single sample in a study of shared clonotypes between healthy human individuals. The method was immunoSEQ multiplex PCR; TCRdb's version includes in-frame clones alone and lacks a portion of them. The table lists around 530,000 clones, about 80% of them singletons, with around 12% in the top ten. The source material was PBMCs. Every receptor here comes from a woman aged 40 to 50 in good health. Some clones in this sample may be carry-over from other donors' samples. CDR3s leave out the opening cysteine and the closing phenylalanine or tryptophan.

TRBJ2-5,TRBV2,ASSSGQGETQY
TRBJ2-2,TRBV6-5,ASSWTLAGVGGELF
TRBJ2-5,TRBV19,ASSPERGRETQY
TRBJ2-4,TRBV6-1,ASSGHSGAAKNIQY
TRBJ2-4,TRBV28,ASSLTRGRGVKNIQY
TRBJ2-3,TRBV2,ASSGLGGSRTDTQY
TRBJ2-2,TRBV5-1,ASSLAFRTSGDRELF
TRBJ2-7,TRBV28,ASSLEGGSSYEQY
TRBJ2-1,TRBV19,ASSLVSPSSYNEQF
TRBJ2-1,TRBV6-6,ASTRLANLQGNEQF
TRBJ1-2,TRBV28,ASSLSGGWGYT
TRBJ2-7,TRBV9,ASTRECRPSAYEQY
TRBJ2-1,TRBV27,ASSRSEGGYEQF
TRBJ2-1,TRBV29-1,SVGSGNLYNEQF